This TCR beta chain emerged from a study of glioma-infiltrating T cells. Study conclusions and caveats: Above-expected tissue-blood divergence occurred in all gliomas, most in low-grade ones. Tissue and blood shared very few CDR3 sequences.

Using RNA template, CDR3s of TCR alpha and beta were amplified with iRepertoire arm-PCR. Tissue mRNA or PBMC total RNA, 100-400 ng, went into one-step reverse transcription and amplification. Using its own MiXCR run on the multiplex PCR reads, TCRdb lists one record per CDR3 protein. The sample includes about 140,000 distinct CDR3 sequences, around 42% of them seen just once. Regarding this clonotype: Its matching antigen is unknown.

Material for sequencing was glioma tissue, nonneoplastic brain tissue, or PBMCs (not recorded which). The sequence was obtained from a human donor with low-grade glioma or glioblastoma, undergoing nonglioma brain surgery, or in good health (not recorded which).

CDR3 residues: CASSFLRRNTEAFF. In DNA, the CDR3 is TGTGCCAGCAGCTTTCTTAGACGGAACACTGAAGCTTTCTTT. The V gene is TRBV4-2, the J gene TRBJ1-1; D unresolved. V was clipped by 5 bases and J by 1 base, with 11 bases between them. The CDR3 runs to 14 residues. Germline lookup yields CDR1 LGHNA and CDR2 YNFKEQ.